These T cell receptor beta chains were read from a single sample in a study of monozygotic twins with inflammatory bowel disease. From the 5' RACE reads, TCRdb lists one entry per CDR3 protein and no DNA. Here the sample table reports 440,000 or so distinct CDR3 sequences. The sample was blood. All receptors derive from a human donor with ulcerative colitis or Crohn's disease, or a healthy co-twin of an affected twin (not recorded which). Both conserved end residues are part of each CDR3.

TRBV6-1,TRBJ2-3,CASQKGPNTDTQYF
TRBV12-3/TRBV12-4,TRBJ2-2,CASSSRRSTGELFF
TRBV9,TRBJ1-1,CASSPAFRAEAFF
TRBV7-2,TRBJ2-1,CASSLVRLAGANEQFF
TRBV5-1,TRBJ2-2,CASSPGGLYTGELFF
TRBV15,TRBJ2-7,CATSRVGQWSYEQYF
TRBV29-1,TRBJ2-5,CSVGSLVGVKTQYF
TRBV29-1,TRBJ1-2,CSVEPSQGGGYGYTF
TRBV5-1,TRBJ2-5,CASSSPQGAGETQYF
TRBV7-2,TRBJ2-1,CASSSAGAFRGNEQFF
TRBV28,TRBJ2-7,CASSLTGQGMGVEYF
TRBV5-1,TRBJ2-2,CASSGTSGGTGELFF
TRBV5-1,TRBJ2-7,CASSLGDRNYEQYF
TRBV29-1,TRBJ2-2,CSVGAGGRVGELFF
TRBV10-3,TRBJ1-1,CAISERVGDTEAFF
TRBV11-2,TRBJ1-2,CASSLDNKIYGYTF
TRBV30,TRBJ2-7,CAWSMGGGEQYF
TRBV27,TRBJ1-1,CASSAGLMNTEAFF
TRBV12-3/TRBV12-4,TRBJ2-7,CASSLGLNLYEQYF
TRBV29-1,TRBJ2-3,CSVEAGLSPDTQYF
TRBV28,TRBJ2-7,CASKELYEQYF
TRBV5-1,TRBJ2-3,CASKGRLAGADTQYF
TRBV7-2,TRBJ1-5,CASSSMGDRPQHF
TRBV7-9,TRBJ1-2,CASRAGRFYTF
TRBV7-9,TRBJ1-1,CASSSAGAAGAEAFF
TRBV20-1,TRBJ2-5,CSAPPGTRAQMPQYF
TRBV28,TRBJ2-2,CASSAIAGGHTGELFF
TRBV5-1,TRBJ2-3,CASSSLYTQYF
TRBV5-1,TRBJ1-1,CASSLEGTLSEAFF
TRBV5-1,TRBJ2-5,CASAAGADLETQYF
TRBV24-1,TRBJ2-3,CATSDAYTSGTGGDTQYF
TRBV5-1,TRBJ1-2,CASNRHPMADSGYTF
TRBV30,TRBJ2-7,CAWSVGGRPGEQYF
TRBV29-1,TRBJ1-1,CSVAADGATEAFF
TRBV29-1,TRBJ1-1,CSVTTRRQTEAFF
TRBV20-1,TRBJ2-1,CSAPRANDNEQFF
TRBV25-1,TRBJ2-2,CASSELGKDTGELFF
TRBV6-1,TRBJ2-2,CASFKGSDTGELFF